The 10 T cell receptor beta chains below all came from one sample that was sequenced in a study of CD8+ T cells in alopecia areata. TCR sequencing used cDNA made by reverse transcription of extracted RNA. Assay used: immunoSEQ multiplex PCR; TCRdb lists only in-frame clones, some missing. Listed here are approximately 110,000 clones without any singletons, the top ten holding roughly 21%. Material for sequencing was lesional skin. Every receptor here comes from a C3H/HeJ mouse with alopecia areata. MHC haplotype of the mouse line: H2-k.

Details on this clone: Germline and genes here are mouse. The read falls 4 residues short of the CDR3 end, and the missing part is taken from the germline J gene. The rearrangement links TRBV19 to TRBJ2-4, with 8 bases identical to TRBD1. The CDR3 extends over 15 amino acids. Trimming removed 2 bases from V and 1 base from J; junction bases left unmatched: 3. In germline, CDR1 is FNHDT, CDR2 SITEND (reference sequence). The DNA read from the CDR3 is TGTGCCAGCAGTATCCCAGGGGGCGGTCAAAAC. Translated, it gives CASSIPGGGQN. The whole CDR3 is CASSIPGGGQNTLYF.

This clone was counted at least ten times. The genes and germline here are from mouse. The CDR3 is cut off 4 residues early in the read; its end comes from the germline J gene. This chain uses TRBV13-3 with TRBJ2-1; D perhaps matches TRBD1 (6 bases). This CDR3 has 16 amino acids. The V gene lost 0 bases and the J gene lost 0 bases, with 10 bases spanning the gap. Germline V gives CDR1 NNHDY, CDR2 SYVADS. The covered CDR3 bases are TGTGCCAGCAGTGATGGGGGACATTATAACTATGCT. Amino acids: CASSDGGHYNYA. The CDR3 as a whole reads CASSDGGHYNYAEQFF.

In regard to this clone: Gene names are mouse gene names. Read coverage stops 4 residues before the CDR3 terminus; the germline J gene supplies the remainder. V is TRBV17 and J is TRBJ2-7; TRBD2 agrees at 7 bases. Per germline, CDR1 MNHDT and CDR2 YYDKIL. This CDR3 is 14 amino acids long. The CDR3 sequence is CASSSDSGGYEQYF. CDR3 DNA (partial): TGTGCTAGCAGTAGTGACTCTGGGGGATAT.

There are a few counts of this clone. The genes and germline here are from mouse. The sequenced fragment ends 4 residues before the CDR3 boundary, so the rest is inferred from the germline J gene. The rearrangement uses TRBV19 and TRBJ1-2; D not certain. This CDR3 spans 13 amino acids. The V gene lost 3 bases and the J gene lost 0 bases, with 6 bases spanning the gap. The germline V gene encodes CDR1 FNHDT and CDR2 SITEND (reference sequence). CDR3 loop: CASSSQSNSDYTF. The sequenced CDR3 bases are TGTGCCAGCAGTAGTCAGTCAAACTCC.

This clone was counted at least ten times. Gene names refer to mouse genes. Read coverage stops 4 residues before the CDR3 terminus; the germline J gene supplies the remainder. This chain links TRBV14 with TRBJ1-2; D remains unclear. This CDR3 has 12 residues. CDR1 and CDR2 from the germline V gene are SGHDT and FRDEAV. V was trimmed by 2 bases and J by 2 bases, leaving 4 bases between them. The CDR3 DNA, read in part, is TGTGCCAGCAGTTTAGGGAACTCC. Amino acids: CASSLGNS. The whole CDR3 region reads CASSLGNSDYTF.

This clone was observed at least ten times. Mouse gene names and germline throughout. The read falls 4 residues short of the CDR3 end, and the missing part is taken from the germline J gene. This sequence joins TRBV13-3 and TRBJ2-1; 7 bases are shared with TRBD1. The CDR3 runs to 15 residues. V was pared by 0 bases and J by 3 bases, with 3 bases of the junction left unmatched. Germline values: CDR1 NNHDY, CDR2 SYVADS. Incomplete CDR3 DNA: TGTGCCAGCAGTGATGCCAGGGACAGCTATGCT. It translates to CASSDARDSYA. The whole CDR3 protein is CASSDARDSYAEQFF.

About this clone: Here the gene names and germline are mouse. The read ends 4 residues before the CDR3 terminus; that terminus is restored from the germline J gene. The chain joins TRBV13-3 to TRBJ2-5; 13 bases match TRBD2. The CDR3 covers 16 residues. With V trimmed by 3 bases and J by 3 bases, 4 bases remained unmatched. Germline V gives CDR1 NNHDY, CDR2 SYVADS. The DNA read from the CDR3 is TGTGCCAGCAGTGTCCCGGGACTGGGGGGGCAAGAC. Translating gives CASSVPGLGGQD. The complete CDR3 reads CASSVPGLGGQDTQYF.

This clone occurred a few times. Gene names are the mouse ones. Read sequence stops 4 residues before the CDR3 end, and the germline J gene provides the missing end. In the same sample, other DNA sequences code for this CDR3. The chain employs TRBV13-1 and TRBJ1-4; 8 positions match TRBD1. This CDR3 comprises 15 residues. The V and J ends lost 5 bases and 2 bases, in that order; junction bases with no gene match: 5. Germline V gene lookup returns CDR1 NSHNY and CDR2 SYGAGN. CDR3 DNA (partial): TGTGCCAGCAGCCCCGGACAGGGCTCCAACGAA. Protein: CASSPGQGSNE. The entire CDR3 reads CASSPGQGSNERLFF.

There are many counts of this clone. Translating the DNA gives a protein that differs from the TCRdb entry at residue 11; the protein shown here is that DNA translation. Each gene name is a mouse one. The read stops 3 residues short of the end of the CDR3; the missing end is completed from the germline J gene. The V gene is TRBV13-3, the J gene TRBJ1-3; 9 bases are shared with TRBD1. The CDR3 consists of 14 residues. Germline loops: CDR1 NNHDY, CDR2 SYVADS. After removal of 9 bases from V and 0 bases from J, the junction contained 4 bases not matched to a gene. The part of the CDR3 DNA that was read is TGTGCCACGGGACAGGGAAATTCTGGAAATACG. This translates into CATGQGNSGNT. The CDR3 reads in full as CATGQGNSGNTLYF. Combining the CDR3 with reference TRBV13-3 and TRBJ1-3 gives the whole variable domain EAAVTQSPRSKVAVTGGKVTLSCHQTNNHDYMYWYRQDTGHGLRLIHYSYVADSTEKGDIPDGYKASRPSQENFSLILELASLSQTAVYFCATGQGNSGNTLYFGEGSRLIVV.

This clone was observed a handful of times. The genes are named according to mouse. The read terminates 4 residues before the CDR3 end, so the remaining end is supplied by the germline J gene. V is TRBV13-3 and J is TRBJ2-1; D is unresolved. Deletions cut 3 bases from V and 4 bases from J, with 11 bases between. This CDR3 comprises 14 residues. CDR1 and CDR2 from the germline V gene are NNHDY and SYVADS. The CDR3 protein is CASSAEHRYAEQFF. CDR3 DNA (partial): TGTGCCAGCAGTGCTGAACACAGATATGCT.